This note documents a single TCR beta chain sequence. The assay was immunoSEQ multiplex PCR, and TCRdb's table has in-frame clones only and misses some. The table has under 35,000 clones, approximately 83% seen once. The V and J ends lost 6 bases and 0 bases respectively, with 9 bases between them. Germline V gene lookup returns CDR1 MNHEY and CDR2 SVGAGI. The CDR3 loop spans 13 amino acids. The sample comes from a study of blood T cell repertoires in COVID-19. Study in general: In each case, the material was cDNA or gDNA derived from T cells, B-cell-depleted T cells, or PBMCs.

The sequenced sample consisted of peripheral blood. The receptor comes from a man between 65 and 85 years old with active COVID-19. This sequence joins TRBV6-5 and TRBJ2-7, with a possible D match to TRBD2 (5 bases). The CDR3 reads CASRPGDSYEQYF. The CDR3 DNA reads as TGTGCCAGCAGGCCCGGGGACTCCTACGAGCAGTACTTC.